What follows describes a single T cell receptor beta chain. This sample stems from a study of T cell changes during pregnancy in multiple sclerosis. Measured with immunoSEQ multiplex PCR; TCRdb has only the in-frame clones, and not every one. This sample has 25,000 to 35,000 clones, with 85% to 90% found just once. The sample was CD4+ T cells from peripheral blood mononuclear cells, taken in the second trimester of pregnancy. This clonotype was obtained from a female donor with multiple sclerosis, enrolled in a pregnancy study.

The CDR3 loop is CASRGLAGGPKSTGELFF. DNA for the CDR3: TGTGCCAGTAGGGGACTAGCGGGGGGCCCCAAGTCCACCGGGGAGCTGTTTTTT. The chain links TRBV19 to TRBJ2-2; 15 bases are a match to TRBD2. The V segment lost 6 bases and the J segment 4 bases; nucleotides outside the gene matches: 9. This CDR3 region has 18 residues. Looked up from germline, CDR1 is LNHDA and CDR2 is SQIVND (reference sequence).